This TCR beta chain was retrieved from a study of STAT5B mutations in CD4+ large granular lymphocyte leukemia. Details on this clone: Its antigen is currently unknown.

This CDR3 has 15 residues. Trimming at V came to 3 bases and at J to 4 bases, leaving 8 bases not matched to a gene. Germline values: CDR1 SNHLY, CDR2 FYNNEI. Findings of the study overall: Top patient clones used TRBV06 genes more often: 8/27 versus 2/35 in controls. Roughly a quarter of private leukemic clonotypes occurred rarely in other patients' non-leukemic repertoires.

Per the study methods: Lowest detectable productive clonotype frequency was 2.59 x 10-5. Method: immunoSEQ multiplex PCR; TCRdb's copy keeps in-frame clones and lacks some. The V and J calls and clone size come from that table; D and trimming were worked out from the DNA. The sample comprises around 33,000 clones, more than 65% of which are singletons, and around 2.3% rests with the top ten. This TCR was sampled from a human donor in good health. This chain connects TRBV2 to TRBJ2-5; TRBD2 agrees at 7 bases. The material sequenced was CD4+ T cells from blood buffy coats. The CDR3 here is CASSEVKGRGETQYF. The CDR3 coding sequence is TGTGCCAGCAGTGAGGTGAAAGGGAGGGGAGAGACCCAGTACTTC.